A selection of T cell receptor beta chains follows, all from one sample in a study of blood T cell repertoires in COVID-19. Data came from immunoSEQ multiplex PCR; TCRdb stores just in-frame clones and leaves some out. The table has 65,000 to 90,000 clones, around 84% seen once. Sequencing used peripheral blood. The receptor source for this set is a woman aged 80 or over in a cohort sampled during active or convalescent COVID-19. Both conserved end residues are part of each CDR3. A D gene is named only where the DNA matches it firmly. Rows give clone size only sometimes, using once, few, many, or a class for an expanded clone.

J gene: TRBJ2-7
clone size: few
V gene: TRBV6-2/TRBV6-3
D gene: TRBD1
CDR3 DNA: TGTGCCAGCAGTTACGGTGGGACAGGTCACGCCGAGCAGTACTTC
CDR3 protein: CASSYGGTGHAEQYF

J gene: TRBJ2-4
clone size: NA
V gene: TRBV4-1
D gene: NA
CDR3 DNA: TGCGCCAGCAGCCAAGGGGTGAGGATAGCCAAAAACATTCAGTACTTC
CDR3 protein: CASSQGVRIAKNIQYF

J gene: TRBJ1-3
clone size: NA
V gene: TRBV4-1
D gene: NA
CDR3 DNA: TGCGCCAGCAGCCAAGATACAGGGCACTCTGGAAACACCATATATTTT
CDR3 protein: CASSQDTGHSGNTIYF

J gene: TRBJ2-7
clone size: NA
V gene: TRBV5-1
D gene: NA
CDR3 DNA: TGCGCCAGCAGCTCTCCGGACAAGGTGGTCTACGAGCAGTACTTC
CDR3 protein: CASSSPDKVVYEQYF

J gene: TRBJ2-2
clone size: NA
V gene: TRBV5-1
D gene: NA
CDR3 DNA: TGCGCCAGCAGCTCCGGGACACCGAACACCGGGGAGCTGTTTTTT
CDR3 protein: CASSSGTPNTGELFF

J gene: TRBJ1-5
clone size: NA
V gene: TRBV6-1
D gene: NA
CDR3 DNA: TGTGCCAGCAGTGACCTCAGGGTGAGGAGCAATCAGCCCCAGCATTTT
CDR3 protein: CASSDLRVRSNQPQHF

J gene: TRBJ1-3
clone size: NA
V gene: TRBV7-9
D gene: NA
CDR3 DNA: TGTGCCAGCAGCTTATGGCCGGGAAACAGAGATCAAGGAAACACCATATATTTT
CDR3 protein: CASSLWPGNRDQGNTIYF

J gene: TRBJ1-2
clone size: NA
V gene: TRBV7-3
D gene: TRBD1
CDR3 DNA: TGTGCCAGCAGCTTAGGACAGGGGGTTGAGGGCTACACCTTC
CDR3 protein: CASSLGQGVEGYTF

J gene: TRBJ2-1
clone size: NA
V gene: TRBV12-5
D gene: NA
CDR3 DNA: TGTGCTAGTGGTTTGGCCGGGACTCGACTGGAGTTCTTC
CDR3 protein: CASGLAGTRLEFF

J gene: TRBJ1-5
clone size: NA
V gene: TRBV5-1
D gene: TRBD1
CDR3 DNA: TGCGCCAGCAGCTCCCGGTACAGGGGGCTTGGCAATCAGCCCCAGCATTTT
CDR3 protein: CASSSRYRGLGNQPQHF

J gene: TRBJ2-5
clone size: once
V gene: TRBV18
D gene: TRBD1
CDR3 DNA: TGTGCCAGCTCAACCAGGGGGCGGGAGACCCAGTACTTC
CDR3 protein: CASSTRGRETQYF

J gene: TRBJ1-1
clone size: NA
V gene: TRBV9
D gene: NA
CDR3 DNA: TGTGCCAGCAGCGTAGCTATAAACACTGAAGCTTTCTTT
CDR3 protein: CASSVAINTEAFF

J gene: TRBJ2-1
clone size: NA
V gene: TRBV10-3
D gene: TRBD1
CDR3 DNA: TGTGCCACCGAAGGACAGGGGGCCTACAATGAGCAGTTCTTC
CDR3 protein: CATEGQGAYNEQFF

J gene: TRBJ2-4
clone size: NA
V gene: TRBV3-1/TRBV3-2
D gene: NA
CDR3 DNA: TGTGCCAGCAGCCATTCCCCGGACAGAAACATTCAGTACTTC
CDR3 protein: CASSHSPDRNIQYF

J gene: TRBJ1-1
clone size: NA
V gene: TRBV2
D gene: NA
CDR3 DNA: TGTGCCAGCAGTGAGGGGGGGCTTGAAACTGAAGCTTTCTTT
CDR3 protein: CASSEGGLETEAFF

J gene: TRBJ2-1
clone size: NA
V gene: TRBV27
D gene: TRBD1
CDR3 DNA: TGTGCCAGCAGTCCGAGACAGGGGGTCTCCAATGAGCAGTTCTTC
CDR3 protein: CASSPRQGVSNEQFF

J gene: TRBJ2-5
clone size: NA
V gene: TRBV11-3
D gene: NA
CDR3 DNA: TGTGCCAGCAGCAATGACGGGAGAGGGGAGACCCAGTACTTC
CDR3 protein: CASSNDGRGETQYF